Below are 31 T cell receptor beta chains sequenced from a single sample in a study of blood T cell repertoires in COVID-19. TCRdb keeps only in-frame clones here, not all; method: immunoSEQ multiplex PCR. The sample has hundreds of thousands of clones, approximately 90% seen once. The material sequenced was PBMCs or T cells enriched from blood (not recorded which). The source of these receptors is a man younger than 35 who had recovered from COVID-19.

The rearrangement joins TRBV27 to TRBJ1-6, with TRBD1 matching 12 bases. The CDR3 is made up of 20 amino acids. The V and J ends lost 8 bases and 4 bases, in that order; junction bases with no gene match: 18. Germline V gene lookup returns CDR1 MNHEY and CDR2 SMNVEV (reference sequence). The CDR3 bases are TGTGCCAGCCGTAGACACCGGGACAGGGGGCTTCGGGAATATAATTCACCCCTCCACTTT. Residues: CASRRHRDRGLREYNSPLHF.

The chain links TRBV19 to TRBJ1-6; the D gene is possibly TRBD1 (5 bases). Germline loops: CDR1 LNHDA, CDR2 SQIVND (reference sequence). This CDR3 has 14 residues. Deletions cut 3 bases from V and 10 bases from J, with 13 bases between. The CDR3 DNA sequence: TGTGCCAGTAGTATCTCTCAGGGCCAGTCACCCCTCCACTTT. Translated: CASSISQGQSPLHF.

This sequence joins TRBV27 and TRBJ1-5; no definite D call. CDR1 is MNHEY and CDR2 is SMNVEV in the germline V gene (reference sequence). The V gene lost 5 bases and the J gene lost 0 bases, with 8 bases spanning the gap. The CDR3 has 14 amino acids. DNA for the CDR3: TGTGCCAGCAGTGCGTGGTTTAGCAATCAGCCCCAGCATTTT. It codes for CASSAWFSNQPQHF.

V gene TRBV5-1 combines with J gene TRBJ1-6, with D possibly TRBD1 on 6 matching bases. The length of the CDR3 is 14 residues. V shed 0 bases and J shed 9 bases, with 10 bases lying between them. Germline V gene sequence: CDR1 SGHRS, CDR2 YFSETQ. In DNA, the CDR3 is TGCGCCAGCAGCTTGGACAGGGATGGTTCACCCCTCCACTTT. Its protein product is CASSLDRDGSPLHF.

The V call is TRBV29-1, the J call TRBJ1-1; D is perhaps TRBD1 (6 bases). CDR3 length equals 13 residues. From germline, CDR1 is SQVTM and CDR2 ANQGSEA. Trimming removed 7 bases from V and 3 bases from J, with 15 bases in between. As DNA, the CDR3 is TGCAGCGGAAAGGGGGTTCGGGACACTGAAGCTTTCTTT. Translating it yields CSGKGVRDTEAFF. Together with reference TRBV29-1 and TRBJ1-1, the CDR3 gives the full variable domain: SAVISQKPSRDICQRGTSLTIQCQVDSQVTMMFWYRQQPGQSLTLIATANQGSEATYESGFVIDKFPISRPNLTFSTLTVSNMSPEDSSIYLCSGKGVRDTEAFFGQGTRLTVV.

The chain carries TRBV18 and TRBJ2-1; TRBD1 matches at 7 bases. Trimming took 3 bases from V and 10 from J; bases not matched to a gene: 6. The CDR3 sequence is 13 residues long. Germline V lookup: CDR1 KGHSH, CDR2 LQKENI. The CDR3 protein is CASSPTGHGEQFF. The CDR3 region has the DNA TGTGCCAGCTCACCGACAGGGCACGGGGAGCAGTTCTTC.

This chain links TRBV27 with TRBJ2-3; D is possibly TRBD2 (5 bases). Germline values: CDR1 MNHEY, CDR2 SMNVEV (reference sequence). V lost 6 bases and J 0 bases, leaving 22 bases between the germline ends. The CDR3 runs to 18 residues. Here the CDR3 reads CASSPSGGSSSSTDTQYF. The CDR3 DNA sequence: TGTGCCAGCAGCCCCTCTGGCGGGTCCTCTTCTAGCACAGATACGCAGTATTTT.

The V call is TRBV14, the J call TRBJ2-7; 8 bases match TRBD2. J gave up 3 bases and V 0 bases, and 7 bases lay outside the gene matches. The CDR3 runs to 16 residues. Germline lookup yields CDR1 SGHDN and CDR2 FVKESK. Written as DNA, the CDR3 is TGTGCCAGCAGCCAAGATATTCTCGCGGGAGGCTACGAGCAGTACTTC. Encoded protein: CASSQDILAGGYEQYF.

V and J are TRBV4-2 and TRBJ1-5; 7 bases fit TRBD1. CDR3 length: 17 amino acids. CDR1 is LGHNA, CDR2 YNFKEQ, per germline. The ends lost 1 base at V and 2 bases at J; junction bases unmatched: 8. The CDR3: CASSQAQGSGGNQPQHF. DNA for the CDR3: TGTGCCAGCAGCCAAGCACAGGGGAGCGGAGGCAATCAGCCCCAGCATTTT.

The J gene is TRBJ2-7, the V gene TRBV19, with D maybe TRBD2 (6 bases). Germline CDR1 and CDR2: LNHDA and SQIVND (reference sequence). V was clipped by 1 base and J by 3 bases, with 10 bases between them. This CDR3 has 14 residues. This chain's CDR3 is CASSIVWRDYEQYF. Written as DNA, the CDR3 is TGTGCCAGTAGTATAGTCTGGCGGGACTACGAGCAGTACTTC.

The chain's CDR3 is CASSSLGTGYNEKLFF. In DNA form, the CDR3 reads TGTGCCAGCAGTTCCCTAGGAACAGGTTATAATGAAAAACTGTTTTTT. The chain joins TRBV27 to TRBJ1-4; D is possibly TRBD1 (5 bases). Looked up from germline, CDR1 is MNHEY and CDR2 is SMNVEV (reference sequence). V was cut by 4 bases and J by 4 bases, with 16 bases left in between. CDR3 size: 16 residues.

V usage is TRBV19 and J usage is TRBJ2-7; a weak D match, TRBD1 (5 bases). The ends were cut back, 4 bases at V and 5 bases at J, with 15 bases in the middle. The CDR3 consists of 14 residues. Germline V lookup: CDR1 LNHDA, CDR2 SQIVND (reference sequence). The CDR3 region is CASSNLAGPHEQYF. The CDR3 DNA sequence: TGTGCCAGTAGTAACTTGGCAGGGCCCCACGAGCAGTACTTC.

The J gene is TRBJ1-1, the V gene TRBV12-5, with a tentative D call TRBD1 (5 bases). The CDR3 has 15 amino acids. Germline V gene sequence: CDR1 LGHNT, CDR2 FRNRAP. V was cut by 1 base and J by 5 bases, with 14 bases left in between. The DNA for the CDR3 is TGTGCTAGTGGTTTGGGGCAGGGTACATTTACTGAAGCTTTCTTT. Translated, it gives CASGLGQGTFTEAFF.

The J gene is TRBJ2-7, the V gene TRBV28, with D possibly matching TRBD1 (6 bases). V lost 7 bases and J 7 bases, leaving 17 bases between the germline ends. Germline CDR1 reads MDHEN; CDR2 reads SYDVKM. The CDR3 extends over 13 amino acids. CDR3 amino acids: CASTPRLQGEQYF. DNA of the CDR3: TGTGCCAGCACCCCTCGGCTTCAGGGGGAGCAGTACTTC.

The table lists this clone with a count of one. The CDR3 sequence: CASSPQTATNEKLFF. The CDR3 region has the DNA TGTGCCAGCAGCCCGCAGACAGCAACTAATGAAAAACTGTTTTTT. The chain is built from TRBV6-2 or TRBV6-3 and TRBJ1-4; weak D call: TRBD1 (5 bases). Germline assignment: CDR1 MNHEY and CDR2 SVGEGT. CDR3 length: 15 amino acids. Trimming took 6 bases from V and 0 from J, leaving 11 bases between them.

The V and J genes are TRBV11-2 and TRBJ1-6; TRBD1 aligns across 8 bases. The length of the CDR3 is 14 residues. Per the germline V gene, CDR1 is SGHAT and CDR2 is FQNNGV. J gave up 11 bases and V 1 base, and 4 bases lay outside the gene matches. The CDR3 loop reads CASSLGQGATPLHF. For the CDR3, the DNA is TGTGCCAGCAGCTTAGGGCAGGGGGCGACACCCCTCCACTTT. Full variable domain (outside the CDR3, taken from reference TRBV11-2 and TRBJ1-6): EAGVAQSPRYKIIEKRQSVAFWCNPISGHATLYWYQQILGQGPKLLIQFQNNGVVDDSQLPKDRFSAERLKGVDSTLKIQPAKLEDSAVYLCASSLGQGATPLHFGNGTRLTVT.

The J gene is TRBJ1-2, the V gene TRBV6-2 or TRBV6-3; D uncertain. The germline gives CDR1 MNHEY, CDR2 SVGEGT. Trimming stripped 0 bases from V and 6 bases from J, with 11 bases between. This CDR3 is 14 amino acids long. The CDR3, as DNA: TGTGCCAGCAGTTACTCGACTGAGAGGGATGGCTACACCTTC. As protein: CASSYSTERDGYTF.

The chain employs TRBV12-3 or TRBV12-4 and TRBJ1-1; 8 bases match TRBD1. This CDR3 region has 13 residues. V shed 6 bases, J shed 0 bases, and the junction held 0 bases outside the gene matches. The DNA for the CDR3 is TGTGCCAGCAGGACAGGGGTGAACACTGAAGCTTTCTTT. It translates to CASRTGVNTEAFF.

The genes are TRBV7-9 and TRBJ2-6, with D possibly TRBD1 on 6 matching bases. The CDR3 covers 14 residues. Trimming left V 8 bases short and J 5 bases short, with 13 bases between. The germline V gene encodes CDR1 SEHNR and CDR2 FQNEAQ (reference sequence). The CDR3 sequence is CASEGEIRANVLTF. CDR3 in DNA: TGTGCCAGCGAGGGGGAAATCAGGGCCAACGTCCTGACTTTC.

Here the CDR3 reads CASSSRIIRDRDKYNEQFF. CDR3 sequence (DNA): TGTGCCAGCAGCTCCCGAATTATCCGGGACAGGGACAAATACAATGAGCAGTTCTTC. The V gene is TRBV11-2, the J gene TRBJ2-1; 9 nucleotides align to TRBD1. Germline assignment: CDR1 SGHAT and CDR2 FQNNGV. V lost 4 bases and J lost 4; bases outside the gene matches: 17. The CDR3 has 19 residues.

V usage is TRBV10-3 and J usage is TRBJ2-2; D gene ambiguous. Trimming shortened V by 5 bases and J by 7 bases, and 8 bases separated the two germline ends. Looked up from germline, CDR1 is ENHRY and CDR2 is SYGVKD. This CDR3 is built from 12 residues. The CDR3 reads CAISNGLGELFF. The CDR3 nucleotides are TGTGCCATCAGTAACGGTCTCGGGGAGCTGTTTTTT.

This chain connects TRBV18 to TRBJ1-1, with TRBD1 identical over 9 bases. V shed 5 bases, J shed 6 bases, and the junction held 7 bases outside the gene matches. Germline CDR1 and CDR2: KGHSH and LQKENI. This CDR3 contains 14 residues. This CDR3 is CASSIVQGAPEAFF. The CDR3 coding sequence is TGTGCCAGCTCAATTGTACAGGGGGCTCCTGAAGCTTTCTTT.

V gene TRBV30 combines with J gene TRBJ2-7; tentatively, D is TRBD1 (6 bases). The CDR3 runs 14 residues. V lost 0 bases, J lost 2 bases, and 11 bases lay in between. The V gene's germline CDR1 is GTSNPN and CDR2 SVGIG (reference sequence). Here the CDR3 DNA reads TGTGCCTGGAGTGTGTCAGGGGAAACCTACGAGCAGTACTTC. Translation: CAWSVSGETYEQYF.

For this clone: This specimen includes other DNA sequences encoding the same CDR3. V is TRBV28 and J is TRBJ2-7; D gene unclear. The V gene's germline CDR1 is MDHEN and CDR2 SYDVKM. The CDR3 totals 12 residues. Trimming left V 1 base short and J 1 base short, with 2 bases between. CDR3 DNA: TGTGCCAGCAGTTTATCTTCCTACGAGCAGTACTTC. This gives the protein CASSLSSYEQYF.

This chain links TRBV7-9 with TRBJ1-2, with D uncertain. Germline V gives CDR1 SEHNR, CDR2 FQNEAQ (reference sequence). The length of the CDR3 is 15 residues. V lost 1 base and J 0 bases, leaving 9 bases between the germline ends. Written as DNA, the CDR3 is TGTGCCAGCAGCTTAGAGTGGCAGACTAACTATGGCTACACCTTC. Translated, it gives CASSLEWQTNYGYTF. Full variable domain (outside the CDR3, taken from reference TRBV7-9 and TRBJ1-2): DTGVSQNPRHKITKRGQNVTFRCDPISEHNRLYWYRQTLGQGPEFLTYFQNEAQLEKSRLLSDRFSAERPKGSFSTLEIQRTEQGDSAMYLCASSLEWQTNYGYTFGSGTRLTVV.

Written as DNA, the CDR3 is TGTGCCAGCAGCAAGCCGGTTAAAGGGGGCGCAAACTATGGCTACACCTTC. It specifies CASSKPVKGGANYGYTF. The rearrangement joins TRBV21-1 to TRBJ1-2; TRBD1, the table's D call, was not compared with the DNA. TRBV21-1 represents a pseudogene. The CDR3 is 17 residues long.

The gene calls are TRBV30 and TRBJ2-3; no clear D gene. The CDR3 covers 15 residues. Germline V lookup: CDR1 GTSNPN, CDR2 SVGIG (reference sequence). The ends were cut back, 5 bases at V and 0 bases at J, with 15 bases in the middle. CDR3 region: CAWARGSASTDTQYF. The CDR3 bases are TGTGCCTGGGCCCGCGGCAGTGCTAGCACAGATACGCAGTATTTT. The whole variable domain, remainder taken from reference TRBV30 and TRBJ2-3, is SQTIHQWPATLVQPVGSPLSLECTVEGTSNPNLYWYRQAAGRGLQLLFYSVGIGQISSEVPQNLSASRPQDRQFILSSKKLLLSDSGFYLCAWARGSASTDTQYFGPGTRLTVL.

V usage is TRBV5-4 and J usage is TRBJ2-2; 10 bases fit TRBD1. This CDR3 has 16 residues. Trimming took 4 bases from V and 4 from J; bases not matched to a gene: 7. In germline, CDR1 is SGHNT, CDR2 YYREEE (reference sequence). CDR3 sequence reads: CASSLDRGRLTGELFF. The CDR3 DNA follows: TGTGCCAGCAGCCTTGACAGGGGGCGACTCACCGGGGAGCTGTTTTTT.

This chain uses TRBV5-1 with TRBJ2-2; 10 bases are a match to TRBD1. The CDR3 has 16 residues. CDR1 SGHRS and CDR2 YFSETQ come from the germline V gene. The J segment lost 1 base and the V segment lost 4 bases, leaving 4 bases of the junction unmatched. The CDR3 region is CASSPGDRGNTGELFF. CDR3 bases: TGCGCCAGCAGCCCCGGGGACAGGGGGAACACCGGGGAGCTGTTTTTT.

The rearrangement joins TRBV19 to TRBJ1-5; TRBD1 might be the D (6 bases). The CDR3 totals 15 residues. Trimming removed 6 bases at V and 5 bases at J, with 17 bases between. Germline CDR1 is LNHDA and CDR2 is SQIVND (reference sequence). CDR3 sequence reads: CASSSGAGGHQPQHF. DNA of the CDR3: TGTGCCAGTAGCTCGGGGGCCGGGGGGCATCAGCCCCAGCATTTT.

The rearrangement links TRBV2 to TRBJ1-1; D may be TRBD1 (6 bases). V was clipped by 7 bases and J by 0 bases, with 12 bases between them. CDR1 and CDR2 (germline): SNHLY, FYNNEI. The CDR3 sequence is 14 residues long. CDR3 DNA sequence: TGTGCCAGCATTGGTGGGGGCATGAACACTGAAGCTTTCTTT. Translated: CASIGGGMNTEAFF.